This T cell receptor (beta chain) comes out of a study of blood T cells in healthy people across ages. Next came a second PCR, run for about 6 to 12 cycles, which used a sample-barcoded 5' primer along with a J-beta primer mix. From the 5' RACE reads, TCRdb called clonotypes with MiXCR, one entry per CDR3 protein. The sample consists of 750,000 to 950,000 distinct CDR3 sequences, roughly 28% of them appearing once. The CDR3 is made up of 15 amino acids. V was pared by 6 bases and J by 5 bases, with 10 bases of the junction left unmatched. Per the germline V gene, CDR1 is MNHNY and CDR2 is SVGAGI (reference sequence). This clonotype was seen only a few times. These same records also appear under a second study, on T cells of mothers and their children. That work adds: Regardless of relatedness, pairs show thymic selection shaping TCR recombination output in a similar manner.

The TCR comes from a woman aged 40 to 55 in good health. The material sequenced was blood. The chain employs TRBV6-6 and TRBJ2-1; 7 bases are a match to TRBD1. For the CDR3, the DNA is TGTGCCAGCAGACATACAGGGGCAGGCAACAATGAGCAGTTCTTC. Translating it yields CASRHTGAGNNEQFF.